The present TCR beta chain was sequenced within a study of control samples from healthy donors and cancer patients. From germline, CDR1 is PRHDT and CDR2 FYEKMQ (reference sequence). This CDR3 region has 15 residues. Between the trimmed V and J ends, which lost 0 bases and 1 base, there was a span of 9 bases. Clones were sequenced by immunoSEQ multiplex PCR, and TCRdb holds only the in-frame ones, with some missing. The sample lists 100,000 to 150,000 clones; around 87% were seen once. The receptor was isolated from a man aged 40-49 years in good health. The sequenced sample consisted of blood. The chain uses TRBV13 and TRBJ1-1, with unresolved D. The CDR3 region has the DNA TGTGCCAGCAGCTTAGGCGGACGGGAGAACACTGAAGCTTTCTTT. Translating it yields CASSLGGRENTEAFF.